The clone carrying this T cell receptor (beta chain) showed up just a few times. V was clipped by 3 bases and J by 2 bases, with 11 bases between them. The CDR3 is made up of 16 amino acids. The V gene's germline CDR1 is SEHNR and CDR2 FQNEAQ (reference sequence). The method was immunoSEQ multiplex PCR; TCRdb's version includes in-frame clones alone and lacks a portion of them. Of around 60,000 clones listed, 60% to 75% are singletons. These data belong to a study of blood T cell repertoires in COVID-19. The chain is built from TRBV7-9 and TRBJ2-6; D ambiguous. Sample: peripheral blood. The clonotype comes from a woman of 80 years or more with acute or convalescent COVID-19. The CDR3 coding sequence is TGTGCCAGCAGCTTGGGCCCCGTCGCTGGGGCCAACGTCCTGACTTTC. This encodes CASSLGPVAGANVLTF.